The 16 T cell receptor beta chains in this list originate from one sample, sequenced in a study of blood T cell repertoires in COVID-19 (dated by TCRdb to 2018 to 2020). Library construction relied on the immunoSEQ multiplex PCR assay. The source is immuneACCESS, and TCRdb retained only in-frame sequences with V and J called. Part of the clones is not carried over; for the studies checked, unresolved V genes explain less than half of this, and the remainder is unexplained. The sample has about 160,000 clones on record, about 81% of them singletons. The ten largest clonotypes hold approximately 10% of the sample. Specimen: peripheral blood. These receptors were obtained from a human donor in a cohort sampled during active COVID-19.

This clone was counted between two and nine times. This sequence joins TRBV5-1 and TRBJ2-3; 14 bases map to TRBD2. V lost 2 bases and J lost 4; bases outside the gene matches: 9. CDR3 size: 18 residues. The germline CDR1 and CDR2 sequences are SGHRS and YFSETQ. In nucleotides, the CDR3 is TGCGCCAGCAGCTTTCAGACTAGCGGGGGGGATCTCGCAGATACGCAGTATTTT. Protein sequence: CASSFQTSGGDLADTQYF.

CDR3 amino acids: CASSKTGYEQYF. CDR3 nucleotide sequence: TGTGCCAGTAGTAAGACAGGTTACGAGCAGTACTTC. The genes are TRBV19 and TRBJ2-7; D might be TRBD1 (6 bases). V was pared by 4 bases and J by 4 bases, with 8 bases between. The germline gives CDR1 LNHDA, CDR2 SQIVND (reference sequence). The CDR3 has 12 amino acids.

The gene calls are TRBV7-2 and TRBJ1-5, with TRBD1 matching over 9 bases. Germline V gives CDR1 SGHTA, CDR2 FQGNSA. J was trimmed by 2 bases and V by 5 bases; bases with no gene match: 4. The CDR3 runs to 15 residues. CDR3 DNA: TGTGCCAGCAGCGGACAGGGGTTGGGCAATCAGCCCCAGCATTTT. Protein: CASSGQGLGNQPQHF. Based on the CDR3 plus reference TRBV7-2 and TRBJ1-5, the full variable domain is GAGVSQSPSNKVTEKGKDVELRCDPISGHTALYWYRQSLGQGLEFLIYFQGNSAPDKSGLPSDRFSAERTGGSVSTLTIQRTQQEDSAVYLCASSGQGLGNQPQHFGDGTRLSIL.

This clone was detected only once. CDR3: CASSPGQEAFF. The CDR3 coding sequence is TGCGCCAGCAGCCCCGGACAAGAAGCTTTCTTT. The rearrangement uses TRBV4-1 and TRBJ1-1; TRBD1 is a possible D gene (5 bases). This CDR3 is 11 amino acids long. Germline CDR1 and CDR2: MGHRA and YSYEKL. The V gene lost 4 bases and the J gene lost 8 bases, with 8 bases spanning the gap.

The chain joins TRBV7-2 to TRBJ2-3; D is unclear. Germline V gene data show CDR1 as SGHTA and CDR2 as FQGNSA. With 1 base removed from V and 0 bases from J, the gap between germline ends came to 8 bases. The CDR3 contains 15 residues. The CDR3 reads CASSLVLASTDTQYF. The CDR3 coding sequence is TGTGCCAGCAGCTTAGTACTCGCTAGCACAGATACGCAGTATTTT.

This chain connects TRBV3-1 (or the pseudogene TRBV3-2) to TRBJ2-7; 12 nucleotides agree with TRBD1. This CDR3 spans 16 amino acids. The V and J ends lost 2 bases and 6 bases, in that order; junction bases with no gene match: 8. CDR1 is LGHDT, CDR2 YNNKEL, per germline (reference sequence). The CDR3 protein is CASSQPSGTGGGEQYF. CDR3 nucleotide sequence: TGTGCCAGCAGCCAACCCTCCGGGACAGGGGGCGGCGAGCAGTACTTC.

The chain employs TRBV6-2 or TRBV6-3 and TRBJ1-6; no firm D call. CDR3 size: 11 residues. Germline-derived CDR1 and CDR2 are MNHEY and SVGEGT. Trimming removed 4 bases at V and 10 bases at J, with 5 bases between. For the CDR3, the DNA is TGTGCCAGCAGTTCGTTCTCACCCCTCCACTTT. It encodes CASSSFSPLHF.

This clone was seen just once. The V gene is TRBV18, the J gene TRBJ2-1; TRBD1 agrees at 7 bases. CDR1 is KGHSH, CDR2 LQKENI, per germline. The V segment lost 6 bases and the J segment 5 bases; nucleotides outside the gene matches: 4. The CDR3 covers 13 residues. CDR3 residues: CASSLTGDNEQFF. Here the CDR3 DNA reads TGTGCCAGCTCTCTTACAGGGGACAATGAGCAGTTCTTC. Combining the CDR3 with reference TRBV18 and TRBJ2-1 gives the whole variable domain NAGVMQNPRHLVRRRGQEARLRCSPMKGHSHVYWYRQLPEEGLKFMVYLQKENIIDESGMPKERFSAEFPKEGPSILRIQQVVRGDSAAYFCASSLTGDNEQFFGPGTRLTVL.

In this sample, this clone turned up a few times. The J gene is TRBJ2-3, the V gene TRBV2; TRBD2 matches 10 bases. Germline trimming cut 6 bases from V and 1 base from J; bases unmatched to any gene: 1. CDR1 SNHLY and CDR2 FYNNEI come from the germline V gene. The CDR3 totals 14 residues. In DNA form, the CDR3 reads TGTGCCAGCAGAGGACTAGCGGGCACAGATACGCAGTATTTT. Amino acids: CASRGLAGTDTQYF.

J is TRBJ2-5 and V is TRBV5-4, with D maybe TRBD2 (5 bases). This CDR3 contains 14 residues. Trimming cost V 1 base and J 5 bases, with 12 bases left between them. Germline assignment: CDR1 SGHNT and CDR2 YYREEE (reference sequence). Here the CDR3 reads CASSLFSRGETQYF. The DNA of the CDR3 is TGTGCCAGCAGCTTGTTCAGTCGAGGGGAGACCCAGTACTTC.

This clone has only one observation. The chain uses TRBV21-1 and TRBJ2-2; whether TRBD1, the table's D call, matches the DNA was not checked. TRBV21-1 is assigned pseudogene status. The CDR3 has 17 amino acids. The CDR3 DNA reads as TGTGCCAGCAGCAAATGGCCGCAGGGGGTCCCCACCGGGGAGCTGTTTTTT. Translation gives CASSKWPQGVPTGELFF.

This chain connects TRBV6-4 to TRBJ2-2; the D gene is possibly TRBD2 (6 bases). V lost 6 bases and J lost 2, with 13 bases in between. Germline loops: CDR1 MRHNA, CDR2 SNTAGT. The CDR3 totals 15 residues. CDR3 amino acids: CASSPREFNTGELFF. The CDR3, as DNA: TGTGCCAGCAGCCCACGGGAGTTCAACACCGGGGAGCTGTTTTTT.

Only a few counts were recorded for this clone. CDR3: CASSLISTQYF. The CDR3 nucleotides read TGTGCCAGCAGTTTAATTAGTACCCAGTACTTC. This chain uses TRBV12-3 or TRBV12-4 with TRBJ2-5; D unclear. V lost 2 bases and J lost 8, with 6 bases in between. The CDR3 length is 11 residues.

This rearrangement joins TRBV19 to TRBJ2-2, with 8 bases lining up with TRBD2. V dropped 6 bases and J dropped 0; count of bases not matched to a gene: 9. Looked up from germline, CDR1 is LNHDA and CDR2 is SQIVND (reference sequence). The CDR3 length is 17 residues. Written as DNA, the CDR3 is TGTGCCAGTAGCCTAACAGCGGGAGTCACGAACACCGGGGAGCTGTTTTTT. The encoded protein is CASSLTAGVTNTGELFF.

V usage is TRBV7-2 and J usage is TRBJ2-1; a weak D match, TRBD1 (6 bases). The CDR3 covers 13 residues. V was trimmed by 5 bases and J by 7 bases, leaving 12 bases between them. Germline CDR1 reads SGHTA; CDR2 reads FQGNSA. CDR3 in amino acids: CASSNVQGNEQFF. In DNA, the CDR3 is TGTGCCAGCAGCAATGTACAGGGAAATGAGCAGTTCTTC.

J is TRBJ1-2 and V is TRBV7-8; D unresolved. Looked up from germline, CDR1 is SGHVS and CDR2 is FQNEAQ. The CDR3 runs to 16 residues. Trimming left V 4 bases short and J 5 bases short, with 20 bases between. The CDR3 DNA sequence: TGTGCCAGCAGCTCCCGGGAGGGAGGGAAAGGGTATGGCTACACCTTC. It specifies CASSSREGGKGYGYTF.